This is a list of T cell receptor beta chains from one sample in a study of memory CD4+ T cells and cytomegalovirus serostatus. The assay was immunoSEQ multiplex PCR, and TCRdb's table has in-frame clones only and misses some. This repertoire shows tens of thousands of clones, 75% to 90% found once; its top ten account for about 0.8%. The material sequenced was memory CD4+ T cells from blood. All receptors come from an adult in good health and CMV-seronegative. Both conserved end residues are part of each CDR3. A D gene is named only where the DNA matches it firmly. Clone size is stated in some rows and not others, as once, few, many or a class when expanded.

TRBD1	TRBV19	TRBJ1-5	NA	TGTGCCAGTAGTCCGGACAGGGGGTATAGCAATCAGCCCCAGCATTTT	CASSPDRGYSNQPQHF
NA	TRBV2	TRBJ2-7	NA	TGTGCCAGCAGTTATCCATACGGACAGTCTTACGAGCAGTACTTC	CASSYPYGQSYEQYF
NA	TRBV5-6	TRBJ1-5	NA	TGTGCCAGCAGCTTGACCGGGGATCAGCCCCAGCATTTT	CASSLTGDQPQHF
NA	TRBV2	TRBJ1-2	NA	TGTGCCAGCAGTGGATGGTATATATATGGCTACACCTTC	CASSGWYIYGYTF
NA	TRBV7-2	TRBJ1-2	NA	TGTGCCAGCAGCTTCATAGGTTACGGCTACACCTTC	CASSFIGYGYTF
NA	TRBV7-3	TRBJ2-1	few	TGTGCCAGCAGCTTAACCCCGGACCAACTCGTCAATGAGCAGTTCTTC	CASSLTPDQLVNEQFF
TRBD1	TRBV11-2	TRBJ2-3	NA	TGTGCCAGCAGCCCCGGGACAGGCAACACAGATACGCAGTATTTT	CASSPGTGNTDTQYF
TRBD2	TRBV2	TRBJ2-1	NA	TGTGCCAGCAGGCCTCTAGCGGCGCGGGGCAATGAGCAGTTCTTC	CASRPLAARGNEQFF
NA	TRBV19	TRBJ1-2	NA	TGTGCCAGTAGTTTGGGGCCCTATGGCTACACCTTC	CASSLGPYGYTF
TRBD1	TRBV18	TRBJ2-3	NA	TGTGCCAGCTCACCCAGGACAGGGAAGACAGATACGCAGTATTTT	CASSPRTGKTDTQYF
NA	TRBV7-8	TRBJ2-7	NA	TGTGCCAGCAGCTTAGGTGAGGATACCTACGAGCAGTACTTC	CASSLGEDTYEQYF
TRBD1	TRBV5-1	TRBJ1-1	NA	TGCGCCAGCAAAAAAGGGGGCGCTGAGACTGAAGCTTTCTTT	CASKKGGAETEAFF
TRBD1	TRBV7-9	TRBJ2-7	NA	TGTGCCAGCAGCCGACAGGGGGCGAGGGAGCAGTACTTC	CASSRQGAREQYF
TRBD2	TRBV27	TRBJ2-7	NA	TGTGCCAGCAGTTTAGCGGGAGGAACTTCCTACGAGCAGTACTTC	CASSLAGGTSYEQYF
NA	TRBV19	TRBJ2-1	NA	TGTGCCACTCGCCCCAGGGCACCAAAGAACCACAATGAGCAGTTCTTC	CATRPRAPKNHNEQFF
TRBD2	TRBV11-1	TRBJ2-5	NA	TGTGCCAGCAGCTTAGGGGGCGGCGGGAGAGGCAGGGAGACCCAGTACTTC	CASSLGGGGRGRETQYF
NA	TRBV14	TRBJ2-7	NA	TGTGCCAGCAGCCCCCTTACATTCACCTACGAGCAGTACTTC	CASSPLTFTYEQYF
NA	TRBV30	TRBJ1-2	NA	TGTGCCTCCTTACCGCCAGGGGACTATGGCTACACCTTC	CASLPPGDYGYTF
NA	TRBV10-1	TRBJ1-1	NA	TGCGCCAGCAGGCCCGGGGGGGGCACTGAAGCTTTCTTT	CASRPGGGTEAFF
TRBD1	TRBV27	TRBJ1-2	NA	TGTGCCAGCAGACGGACAGGGGGCAGCTATGGCTACACCTTC	CASRRTGGSYGYTF
TRBD2	TRBV5-1	TRBJ2-2	NA	TGCGCCAGCAGCTTGGCGACTAGCCCCGGGGAGCTGTTTTTT	CASSLATSPGELFF
TRBD1	TRBV7-9	TRBJ2-5	NA	TGTGCCAGCAGCACACCAACAGGGGGCCGGGAGACCCAGTACTTC	CASSTPTGGRETQYF
TRBD1	TRBV6-6	TRBJ2-7	NA	TGTGCCAGCAGGTCTTCCGGGACAGGCTTCTACGAGCAGTACTTC	CASRSSGTGFYEQYF
NA	TRBV2	TRBJ2-3	NA	TGTGCCAGCAGTCCCGAGGGTGGCAGGGCGGGTTATACGCAGTATTTT	CASSPEGGRAGYTQYF
TRBD1	TRBV5-5	TRBJ1-5	NA	TGTGCCAGCAGCGCATGGGACAGGGGGAGCAATCAGCCCCAGCATTTT	CASSAWDRGSNQPQHF
NA	TRBV6-6	TRBJ2-7	NA	TGTGCCAGCAGTACCACTCGTGAGCAGTACTTC	CASSTTREQYF
NA	TRBV30	TRBJ1-4	NA	TGTGCCTGGAGTCCCGGTTTAGGGGAGGGTGAAAAACTGTTTTTT	CAWSPGLGEGEKLFF
TRBD1	TRBV7-8	TRBJ1-2	NA	TGTGCCAGCAGCTCGGGACAGGACTATGGCTACACCTTC	CASSSGQDYGYTF
NA	TRBV18	TRBJ1-3	NA	TGTGCCAGCTCTCAAGGGACGGGCTCTGGAAACACCATATATTTT	CASSQGTGSGNTIYF
TRBD2	TRBV30	TRBJ2-3	NA	TGTGCCTGGAGTGCCGGACTAGCGGGGGGGCTTGGCACGCAGTATTTT	CAWSAGLAGGLGTQYF
NA	TRBV10-3	TRBJ1-5	NA	TGTGCCATCGGCCAGGGCAATCAGCCCCAGCATTTT	CAIGQGNQPQHF
TRBD1	TRBV7-8	TRBJ2-2	once	TGTGCCAGCAGCGCCTACAGGGGGCGCACCGGGGAGCTGTTTTTT	CASSAYRGRTGELFF
TRBD2	TRBV5-4	TRBJ2-1	NA	TGTGCCAGCAGCCCTCGAGTTAGCGGGACTAACAATGAGCAGTTCTTC	CASSPRVSGTNNEQFF
NA	TRBV9	TRBJ1-4	NA	TGTGCCAGCAGCGTAGCCCACGGGGGAACTAATGAAAAACTGTTTTTT	CASSVAHGGTNEKLFF